What follows is one T cell receptor (beta chain) and its context. The antigen remains undetermined. Unstimulated Tregs (CD4+CD25+CD127-) and CD4+CD25- non-Tregs were sorted from PBMCs. TCRdb keeps only in-frame clones here, not all; method: immunoSEQ multiplex PCR. The repertoire holds 60,000 to 75,000 clones, roughly 85% seen once, with roughly 2.2% in the top ten. This entry belongs to a study of Tregs in tolerant kidney transplant recipients. Study-wide points: The small number of patients limits these findings pending further validation.

CDR1 MNHNS and CDR2 SASEGT come from the germline V gene. The CDR3 totals 13 residues. Trimming cost V 2 bases and J 4 bases, with 7 bases left between them. The sample consisted of Tregs from blood, taken before the transplant. The gene calls are TRBV6-1 and TRBJ2-3; D ambiguous. The sequence was collected from a human donor who received a combined kidney and bone marrow transplant. The CDR3 protein is CASSEWRADTQYF. The CDR3 DNA reads TGTGCCAGCAGTGAATGGCGCGCAGATACGCAGTATTTT.